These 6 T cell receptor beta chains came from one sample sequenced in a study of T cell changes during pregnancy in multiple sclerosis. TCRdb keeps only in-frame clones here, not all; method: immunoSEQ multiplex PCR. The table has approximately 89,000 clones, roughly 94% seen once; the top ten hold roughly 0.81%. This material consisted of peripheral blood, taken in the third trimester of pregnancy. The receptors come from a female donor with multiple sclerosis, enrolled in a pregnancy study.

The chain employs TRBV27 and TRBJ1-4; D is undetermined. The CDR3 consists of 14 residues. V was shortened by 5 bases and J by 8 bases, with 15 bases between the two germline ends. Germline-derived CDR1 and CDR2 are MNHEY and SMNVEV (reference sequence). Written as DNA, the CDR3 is TGTGCCAGCAGTCCAAAGCGGGTGGGAGAAAAACTGTTTTTT. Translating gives CASSPKRVGEKLFF.

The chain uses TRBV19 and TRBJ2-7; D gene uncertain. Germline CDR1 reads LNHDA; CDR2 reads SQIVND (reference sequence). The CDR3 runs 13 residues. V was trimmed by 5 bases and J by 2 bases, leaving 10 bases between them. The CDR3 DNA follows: TGTGCCAGTAGTGTCGACTTACCCTACGAGCAGTACTTC. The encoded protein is CASSVDLPYEQYF.

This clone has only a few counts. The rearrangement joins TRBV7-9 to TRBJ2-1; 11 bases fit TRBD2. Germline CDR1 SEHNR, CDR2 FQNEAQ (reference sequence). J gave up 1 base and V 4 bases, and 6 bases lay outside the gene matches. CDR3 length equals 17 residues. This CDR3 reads CASSSTRLAGSYNEQFF. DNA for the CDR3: TGTGCCAGCAGCTCAACAAGACTAGCGGGATCCTACAATGAGCAGTTCTTC.

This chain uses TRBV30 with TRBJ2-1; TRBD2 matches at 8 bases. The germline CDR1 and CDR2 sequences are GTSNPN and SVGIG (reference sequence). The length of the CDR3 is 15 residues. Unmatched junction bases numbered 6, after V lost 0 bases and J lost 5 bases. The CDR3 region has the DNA TGTGCCTGGAGTGTCCGGGAGGGCCGGGACAATGAGCAGTTCTTC. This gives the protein CAWSVREGRDNEQFF.

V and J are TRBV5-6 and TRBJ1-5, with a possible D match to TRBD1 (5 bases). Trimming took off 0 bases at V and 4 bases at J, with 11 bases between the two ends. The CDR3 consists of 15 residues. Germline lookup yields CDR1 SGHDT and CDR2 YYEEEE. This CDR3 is CASSLGRGQNQPQHF. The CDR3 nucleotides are TGTGCCAGCAGCTTGGGGCGGGGCCAGAATCAGCCCCAGCATTTT.

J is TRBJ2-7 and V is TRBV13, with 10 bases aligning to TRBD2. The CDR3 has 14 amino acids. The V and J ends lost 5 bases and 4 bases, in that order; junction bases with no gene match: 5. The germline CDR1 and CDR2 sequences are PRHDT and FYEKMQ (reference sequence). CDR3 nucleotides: TGTGCCAGCAGCAGGACTAGCGGTGAATACGAGCAGTACTTC. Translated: CASSRTSGEYEQYF.